This paragraph covers one TCR beta chain sequence. This sample is drawn from a study of OX40 agonist ivuxolimab in advanced cancers. Here immunoSEQ multiplex PCR was the method, and the copy in TCRdb shows in-frame clones only, minus some. The sample has about 75,000 clones, around 83% seen once. CDR1 and CDR2 (germline): SGHAT, FQDESV (reference sequence). There are 13 residues in the CDR3. Trimming cost V 3 bases and J 5 bases; bases outside gene matches: 1. The TCR originated in an adult with an advanced solid tumor such as melanoma, head and neck, liver or kidney cancer. The chain recombines TRBV11-1 with TRBJ2-1, with TRBD2 identical over 7 bases. Here the sequenced sample was CD4+ or CD8+ T cells sorted from blood, taken in a trial of the OX40 agonist ivuxolimab. CDR3 sequence (DNA): TGTGCCAGCAGCTTCGCGGGGGACAATGAGCAGTTCTTC. Its protein product is CASSFAGDNEQFF.